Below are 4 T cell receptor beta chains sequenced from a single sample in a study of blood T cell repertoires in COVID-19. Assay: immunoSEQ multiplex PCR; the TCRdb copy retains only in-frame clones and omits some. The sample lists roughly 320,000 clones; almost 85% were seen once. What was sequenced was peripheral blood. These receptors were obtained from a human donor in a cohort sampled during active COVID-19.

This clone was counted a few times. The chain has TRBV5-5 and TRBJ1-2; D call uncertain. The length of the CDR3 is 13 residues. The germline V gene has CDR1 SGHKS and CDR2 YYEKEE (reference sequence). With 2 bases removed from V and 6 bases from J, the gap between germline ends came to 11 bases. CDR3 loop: CASSLILSDGYTF. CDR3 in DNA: TGTGCCAGCAGCTTAATCTTATCCGATGGCTACACCTTC. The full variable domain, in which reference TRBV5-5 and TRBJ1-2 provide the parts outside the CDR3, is DAGVTQSPTHLIKTRGQQVTLRCSPISGHKSVSWYQQVLGQGPQFIFQYYEKEERGRGNFPDRFSARQFPNYSSELNVNALLLGDSALYLCASSLILSDGYTFGSGTRLTVV.

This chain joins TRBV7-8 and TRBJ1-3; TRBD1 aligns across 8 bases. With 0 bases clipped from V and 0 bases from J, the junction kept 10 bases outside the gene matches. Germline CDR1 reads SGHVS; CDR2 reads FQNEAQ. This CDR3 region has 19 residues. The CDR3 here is CASSLAGTGRTFSGNTIYF. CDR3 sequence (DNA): TGTGCCAGCAGCTTAGCGGGGACAGGTCGGACTTTCTCTGGAAACACCATATATTTT.

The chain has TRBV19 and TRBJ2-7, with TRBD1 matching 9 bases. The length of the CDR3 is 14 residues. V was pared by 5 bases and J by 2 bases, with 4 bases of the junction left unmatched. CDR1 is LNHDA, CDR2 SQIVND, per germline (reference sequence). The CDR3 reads CASSVRQGAYEQYF. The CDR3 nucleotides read TGTGCCAGTAGTGTGAGACAGGGGGCCTACGAGCAGTACTTC.

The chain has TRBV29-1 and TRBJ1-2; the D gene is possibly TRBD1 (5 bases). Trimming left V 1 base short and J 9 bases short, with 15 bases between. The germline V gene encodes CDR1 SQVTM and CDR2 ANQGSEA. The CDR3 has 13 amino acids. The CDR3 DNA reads TGCAGCGTTGAAGGTGGAGCCTGGACAAGCTACACCTTC. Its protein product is CSVEGGAWTSYTF.